The 2 T cell receptor beta chains below come from one sample, sequenced in a study of regulatory T cells in long-lasting Graves disease (dated by TCRdb to about 2021). Interpreted using the paper, the time point label stands for: newly diagnosed GD, antithyroid drugs for less than 3 months. RNA was extracted from PBMCs in TRIzol for both TCR sequencing and RNA sequencing. Library method: multiplex PCR. For sequencing, an Illumina HiSeq 4000 was employed. To build TCR beta libraries, CDR3 regions were amplified by Arm-PCR using iRepertoire HTBI primers. TCRdb took the public reads, trimmed them with fastp at Q25, ran MiXCR for clone calling and kept in-frame beta chains. Rows are combined by CDR3 protein, so each entry shows the most common genes and DNA. Counted in this sample were about 560,000 distinct CDR3 sequences; about 16% of them appeared once. About 11% of the sample is in the top ten clones.

Separately, the same data were catalogued under a study of T cells in Graves' hyperthyroidism and ophthalmopathy.

The material sequenced was peripheral blood mononuclear cells (PBMCs), taken at new diagnosis, from a patient treated with antithyroid drugs. The origin of the receptors is a man between 18 and 29 years old with Graves disease. Donor details come from another sample of the same person, matched by shared clones.

There are many counts of this clonotype. This chain uses TRBV12-3 or TRBV12-4 with TRBJ2-1; 7 nucleotides agree with TRBD1. J lost 6 bases, V lost 6 bases, and 5 bases had no gene match. The CDR3 loop spans 13 amino acids. The CDR3 here is CASSPDRFNEQFF. DNA of the CDR3: TGTGCCAGCAGCCCGGACAGGTTCAATGAGCAGTTCTTC.

V and J are TRBV29-1 and TRBJ1-1; TRBD1 might be the D (5 bases). Between the trimmed V and J ends, which lost 5 bases and 1 base, there was a span of 8 bases. Germline CDR1 reads SQVTM; CDR2 reads ANQGSEA. CDR3 length: 12 residues. CDR3 sequence reads: CSVTRANTEAFF. The DNA of the CDR3 is TGCAGCGTTACCAGGGCGAACACTGAAGCTTTCTTT.